This record looks at one T cell receptor beta chain sequence and its context. Its specificity is not known. A much bigger clone sits one base away, suggesting this may be a read error. The CDR3 runs to 15 residues. The V and J ends lost 2 bases and 8 bases respectively, with 18 bases between them. The germline CDR1 and CDR2 sequences are MGHRA and YSYEKL. The library came from three nested PCR rounds adapted from ARM-PCR protocols. TCRdb re-called the multiplex PCR reads through MiXCR, storing one row per CDR3 protein. The profile shows about 100,000 distinct CDR3 sequences, over 55% of them singletons. This specimen belongs to a study of tumor and adjacent non-tumor tissue in lung cancer. About the study: Patients comprised eleven to twelve adenocarcinoma, a couple of squamous cell carcinoma and 1 small cell lung cancer. General observations from the study: TCR diversity was significantly greater in tumor than normal lung tissue.

This sample's RNA came from whole unsorted tissue. More than 3 cm separated this lung sample from the edge of the tumor. Sequencing was carried out using distant non-tumor lung tissue. The clonotype was recovered from a man aged 30 to 45 with non-small cell lung cancer. The chain links TRBV4-1 to TRBJ1-1; D unclear. CDR3: CASSQPTETSQEAFF. The CDR3 region has the DNA TGCGCCAGCAGCCAACCCACAGAGACTTCTCAAGAAGCTTTCTTT.